Listed here are 20 T cell receptor beta chains from one sample, sequenced in a study of blood T cell repertoires in COVID-19. Sequenced by immunoSEQ multiplex PCR; TCRdb stores in-frame clones only, minus some. The sample has 87,000 or so clones, about 87% seen once; the top ten hold roughly 10%. The sample was peripheral blood. These receptors were obtained from a man older than 75 with acute or convalescent COVID-19.

The chain links TRBV7-2 to TRBJ1-5; tentatively, D is TRBD1 (5 bases). From germline, CDR1 is SGHTA and CDR2 FQGNSA. V was cut by 4 bases and J by 9 bases, with 28 bases left in between. CDR3 length: 18 amino acids. CDR3 sequence reads: CASSSDPPGDGGLRPQHF. CDR3 sequence (DNA): TGTGCCAGCAGCTCAGACCCGCCGGGGGATGGCGGATTGCGGCCCCAGCATTTT.

The rearrangement joins TRBV10-1 to TRBJ2-1; D possibly corresponds to TRBD2 (7 bases). Trimming pared 0 bases from V and 7 bases from J, leaving 13 bases between. The CDR3 contains 15 residues. CDR1 is WNHNN and CDR2 is SYGVQD in the germline V gene (reference sequence). CDR3: CASSESGGGRNEQFF. In DNA form, the CDR3 reads TGCGCCAGCAGTGAGTCGGGGGGGGGCCGAAATGAGCAGTTCTTC.

In its sample, this clone was seen a few times. This chain connects TRBV6-6 to TRBJ2-1; 7 bases line up with TRBD1. V gave up 3 bases and J gave up 8 bases; unmatched junction bases: 7. CDR3 length: 14 residues. Per germline, CDR1 MNHNY and CDR2 SVGAGI (reference sequence). Here the CDR3 reads CASSYLGGVDEQFF. As DNA, the CDR3 is TGTGCCAGCAGTTATCTAGGGGGCGTAGATGAGCAGTTCTTC.

The gene calls are TRBV19 and TRBJ1-2, with 9 bases lining up with TRBD1. The length of the CDR3 is 16 residues. In germline, CDR1 is LNHDA, CDR2 SQIVND (reference sequence). The ends lost 4 bases at V and 2 bases at J; junction bases unmatched: 8. The CDR3 DNA reads as TGTGCCAGTAGTACCCGGGACAGGGCCAGGAACTATGGCTACACCTTC. Protein: CASSTRDRARNYGYTF.

The J gene is TRBJ1-1, the V gene TRBV2; the D is unclear. This CDR3 comprises 15 residues. V lost 3 bases and J lost 2, with 13 bases in between. CDR1 and CDR2 from the germline V gene are SNHLY and FYNNEI. The CDR3, as DNA: TGTGCCAGCAGTGACCGGGTCCTAGGAAACACTGAAGCTTTCTTT. Amino acid sequence: CASSDRVLGNTEAFF.

This sequence joins TRBV7-9 and TRBJ1-5; D not resolved. CDR1 SEHNR and CDR2 FQNEAQ come from the germline V gene (reference sequence). This CDR3 contains 12 residues. V was clipped by 1 base and J by 6 bases, with 4 bases between them. The CDR3 here is CASSLGGQPQHF. CDR3 DNA: TGTGCCAGCAGCTTAGGAGGTCAGCCCCAGCATTTT.

The rearrangement links TRBV3-1 (or the pseudogene TRBV3-2) to TRBJ1-2; D remains ambiguous. V shed 1 base and J shed 4 bases, with 10 bases lying between them. The CDR3 length is 14 residues. Per germline, CDR1 LGHDT and CDR2 YNNKEL (reference sequence). The CDR3 reads CASSQGGDGYGYTF. CDR3 nucleotide sequence: TGTGCCAGCAGCCAAGGGGGAGACGGCTATGGCTACACCTTC.

This clone has just one count. The chain links TRBV7-2 to TRBJ2-1; TRBD2 aligns across 14 bases. CDR1 and CDR2 from the germline V gene are SGHTA and FQGNSA. This CDR3 is built from 16 residues. The ends lost 1 base at V and 6 bases at J; junction bases unmatched: 2. CDR3 DNA sequence: TGTGCCAGCAGCTTAGTAGGGACTAGCGGGAGCAATGAGCAGTTCTTC. This codes for CASSLVGTSGSNEQFF.

V gene TRBV28 combines with J gene TRBJ1-6; D call uncertain. The CDR3 totals 14 residues. Germline CDR1 MDHEN, CDR2 SYDVKM. V lost 6 bases to trimming and J lost 5 bases, with 11 bases between them. The CDR3 loop reads CASRKTGNNSPLHF. The CDR3 bases are TGTGCCAGCAGAAAGACGGGTAATAATTCACCCCTCCACTTT.

The chain links TRBV6-1 to TRBJ2-5; 9 nucleotides align to TRBD1. J lost 7 bases, V lost 3 bases, and 6 bases had no gene match. Germline CDR1 is MNHNS and CDR2 is SASEGT. The length of the CDR3 is 14 residues. The CDR3 loop reads CASSEVGTGSTQYF. CDR3 DNA: TGTGCCAGCAGTGAGGTTGGGACAGGGTCGACCCAGTACTTC.

Here the CDR3 reads CATIPSGTYQETQYF. CDR3 DNA sequence: TGTGCCACTATTCCCAGCGGGACATACCAAGAGACCCAGTACTTC. The rearrangement uses TRBV24-1 and TRBJ2-5, with a weak D call TRBD2 (7 bases). Germline values: CDR1 KGHDR, CDR2 SFDVKD. The CDR3 has 15 amino acids. The V gene lost 10 bases and the J gene lost 0 bases, with 17 bases spanning the gap.

The chain uses TRBV10-3 and TRBJ1-2; D perhaps matches TRBD1 (5 bases). The CDR3 consists of 17 residues. Trimming removed 0 bases at V and 1 base at J, with 15 bases between. Germline values: CDR1 ENHRY, CDR2 SYGVKD. The CDR3 DNA follows: TGTGCCATCAGTGAGTCTCCCCCAGGGCTCAATAACTATGGCTACACCTTC. Protein sequence: CAISESPPGLNNYGYTF.

This chain links TRBV7-8 with TRBJ2-2, with 10 bases identical to TRBD2. Germline trimming cut 8 bases from V and 5 bases from J; bases unmatched to any gene: 8. The germline V gene encodes CDR1 SGHVS and CDR2 FQNEAQ. The CDR3 has 15 residues. CDR3 region: CASRLAGVGTGELFF. In nucleotides, the CDR3 is TGTGCCAGCCGCCTAGCGGGAGTGGGGACCGGGGAGCTGTTTTTT. The full variable domain, its missing parts supplied by reference TRBV7-8 and TRBJ2-2, is GAGVSQSPRYKVAKRGQDVALRCDPISGHVSLFWYQQALGQGPEFLTYFQNEAQLDKSGLPSDRFFAERPEGSVSTLKIQRTQQEDSAVYLCASRLAGVGTGELFFGEGSRLTVL.

The chain carries TRBV7-2 and TRBJ2-7; 8 positions agree with TRBD1. This CDR3 comprises 14 residues. Losses at the gene ends were 5 bases for V and 2 bases for J; bases not matched to a gene: 5. Per the germline V gene, CDR1 is SGHTA and CDR2 is FQGNSA. CDR3 DNA: TGTGCCAGCAGCGCCCAGGGGGCTACCTACGAGCAGTACTTC. It specifies CASSAQGATYEQYF. The variable domain in full, completed from reference TRBV7-2 and TRBJ2-7, reads GAGVSQSPSNKVTEKGKDVELRCDPISGHTALYWYRQSLGQGLEFLIYFQGNSAPDKSGLPSDRFSAERTGGSVSTLTIQRTQQEDSAVYLCASSAQGATYEQYFGPGTRLTVT.

The V and J genes are TRBV6-2 or TRBV6-3 and TRBJ2-1, with D perhaps matching TRBD2 (6 bases). Deletions cut 2 bases from V and 8 bases from J, with 19 bases between. Per the germline V gene, CDR1 is MNHEY and CDR2 is SVGEGT. The CDR3 extends over 16 amino acids. The CDR3 here is CASSYVSGIPWYEQFF. CDR3 DNA: TGTGCCAGCAGTTACGTTAGCGGTATTCCGTGGTATGAGCAGTTCTTC.

This rearrangement joins TRBV7-9 to TRBJ1-4; D ambiguous. The CDR3 is 13 amino acids. V lost 5 bases, J lost 5 bases, and 9 bases lay in between. Germline values: CDR1 SEHNR, CDR2 FQNEAQ (reference sequence). The CDR3 nucleotides are TGTGCCAGCAGCGCTCCGGGGAATGAAAAACTGTTTTTT. It is translated as CASSAPGNEKLFF.

The gene calls are TRBV6-5 and TRBJ1-1; TRBD1 agrees at 7 bases. The germline V gene has CDR1 MNHEY and CDR2 SVGAGI. There are 14 residues in the CDR3. V shed 6 bases and J 4 bases; nucleotides not matched to a gene: 8. For the CDR3, the DNA is TGTGCCAGCAGCCCACAGGGGTTGGGCACTGAAGCTTTCTTT. Protein sequence: CASSPQGLGTEAFF.

This clone showed up just a few times. The chain combines TRBV18 with TRBJ1-5, with no clear D. V shed 0 bases and J shed 2 bases, with 8 bases lying between them. The CDR3 has 15 residues. Germline CDR1 KGHSH, CDR2 LQKENI. CDR3: CASSPPEGGNQPQHF. CDR3 coding DNA: TGTGCCAGCTCACCACCCGAGGGTGGCAATCAGCCCCAGCATTTT.

The V call is TRBV4-1, the J call TRBJ2-1, with TRBD2 matching over 14 bases. CDR1 MGHRA and CDR2 YSYEKL come from the germline V gene. V lost 0 bases to trimming and J lost 4 bases; unmatched junction nucleotides: 2. The CDR3 is 17 residues long. CDR3 loop: CASSQERTSGRYNEQFF. DNA of the CDR3: TGCGCCAGCAGCCAAGAGCGGACTAGCGGGAGGTACAATGAGCAGTTCTTC.

The genes are TRBV18 and TRBJ1-5, with a possible D match to TRBD1 (5 bases). From germline, CDR1 is KGHSH and CDR2 LQKENI. The CDR3 loop spans 13 amino acids. V lost 4 bases, J lost 7 bases, and 11 bases lay in between. CDR3 bases: TGTGCCAGCTCACAGGGGTCCGAACAGCCCCAGCATTTT. Translated: CASSQGSEQPQHF.